The present T cell receptor (beta chain) was sequenced within a study of CD8 T cells in Susac syndrome. The authors reverse transcribed roughly 0.5 to 1 ug RNA with random hexamers. TCRdb called the immunoSEQ multiplex PCR reads again in MiXCR, with one record for every CDR3 protein. This table has about 400,000 distinct CDR3 sequences, about 85% appearing once. Trimming shortened V by 3 bases and J by 7 bases, and 3 bases separated the two germline ends. The germline CDR1 and CDR2 sequences are DFQATT and SNEGSKA (reference sequence). This CDR3 has 10 residues. The source is a human donor with multiple sclerosis. Sequenced sample: CD8+ T cells from PBMCs. This rearrangement joins TRBV20-1 to TRBJ2-2; no definite D call. The CDR3 loop reads CSASVGELFF. DNA of the CDR3: TGCAGTGCTAGTGTCGGGGAGCTGTTTTTT.